The 29 T cell receptor beta chains reported below all come from one sample, sequenced in a study of T cell responses to AZD1222 COVID-19 vaccine. TCRdb's table, derived via immunoSEQ multiplex PCR, lists solely in-frame clones and lacks some. This sample has 150,000 or so clones, with approximately 90% found just once. Material: peripheral blood, obtained on day 0 of AZD1222 vaccination. These receptors were obtained from an adult in good health.

This rearrangement joins TRBV5-1 to TRBJ2-1, with 8 bases aligning to TRBD2. The V gene end was trimmed by 2 bases and the J gene end by 7 bases; junction bases not matched to a gene: 8. CDR1 and CDR2 (germline): SGHRS, YFSETQ. CDR3 length equals 15 residues. CDR3 in amino acids: CASSFSGAASNEQFF. The CDR3 DNA reads TGCGCCAGCAGCTTTAGCGGGGCGGCTAGTAATGAGCAGTTCTTC.

The CDR3 here is CASSPAGLGTKQFF. The CDR3 nucleotides are TGTGCCAGCAGTCCCGCCGGACTAGGAACGAAGCAGTTCTTC. The genes are TRBV25-1 and TRBJ2-1, with TRBD2 matching 7 bases. V lost 5 bases, J lost 11 bases, and 12 bases stayed unmatched. The CDR3 length is 14 residues. Germline V gives CDR1 MGHDK, CDR2 SYGVNS. Filled out from reference TRBV25-1 and TRBJ2-1, the complete variable domain reads EADIYQTPRYLVIGTGKKITLECSQTMGHDKMYWYQQDPGMELHLIHYSYGVNSTEKGDLSSESTVSRIRTEHFPLTLESARPSHTSQYLCASSPAGLGTKQFFGPGTRLTVL.

The chain combines TRBV4-2 with TRBJ1-2, with 7 bases matching TRBD1. Germline V gene sequence: CDR1 LGHNA, CDR2 YNFKEQ. This CDR3 region has 16 residues. V lost 1 base and J lost 7; bases outside the gene matches: 12. This chain's CDR3 is CASSQVGQGGLFGYTF. CDR3 nucleotides: TGTGCCAGCAGCCAAGTTGGTCAGGGGGGCCTTTTTGGCTACACCTTC.

This clone was seen more than once but under ten times. J is TRBJ2-7 and V is TRBV5-4; unclear D gene. Deletions cut 0 bases from V and 5 bases from J, with 6 bases between. CDR1 and CDR2 from the germline V gene are SGHNT and YYREEE (reference sequence). This CDR3 is 12 amino acids long. CDR3 in DNA: TGTGCCAGCAGCTTGGACGTCCACGAGCAGTACTTC. Translation: CASSLDVHEQYF. Based on the CDR3 plus reference TRBV5-4 and TRBJ2-7, the full variable domain is ETGVTQSPTHLIKTRGQQVTLRCSSQSGHNTVSWYQQALGQGPQFIFQYYREEENGRGNFPPRFSGLQFPNYSSELNVNALELDDSALYLCASSLDVHEQYFGPGTRLTVT.

The chain carries TRBV10-1 and TRBJ1-1, with a possible D match to TRBD1 (5 bases). The CDR3 is 14 amino acids. V was pared by 6 bases and J by 1 base, with 12 bases between. Germline CDR1 reads WNHNN; CDR2 reads SYGVQD (reference sequence). The CDR3 region is CASSVGRKNTEAFF. The CDR3 DNA sequence: TGCGCCAGCAGCGTGGGACGCAAGAACACTGAAGCTTTCTTT.

The V and J genes are TRBV23-1 and TRBJ2-3, with D possibly TRBD1 on 6 matching bases. TRBV23-1 is an open reading frame, and its role is uncertain. V was shortened by 4 bases and J by 0 bases, with 14 bases between the two germline ends. CDR3 length: 16 residues. CDR3 coding DNA: TGCGCCAGCAGTCGCAGGACAGCTACTAGCACAGATACGCAGTATTTT. Translating it yields CASSRRTATSTDTQYF.

V gene TRBV28 combines with J gene TRBJ1-1; unclear D gene. The CDR3 extends over 14 amino acids. Trimming stripped 5 bases from V and 3 bases from J, with 13 bases between. Germline V gene lookup returns CDR1 MDHEN and CDR2 SYDVKM. The DNA for the CDR3 is TGTGCCAGCAGTAGGAGGACGGCTTACACTGAAGCTTTCTTT. Translating it yields CASSRRTAYTEAFF.

The chain carries TRBV4-1 and TRBJ2-3; 11 nucleotides align to TRBD2. CDR3 length equals 16 residues. The J segment lost 4 bases and the V segment lost 1 base, leaving 4 bases of the junction unmatched. CDR1 is MGHRA, CDR2 YSYEKL, per germline. DNA of the CDR3: TGCGCCAGCAGCCAAGGGCTAGCGGGAGGAGCAGATACGCAGTATTTT. Its protein is CASSQGLAGGADTQYF.

The rearrangement uses TRBV6-5 and TRBJ2-5; no reliable D call. The V end lost 3 bases, the J end lost 2 bases, and 10 bases lay between the germline ends. The CDR3 spans 14 residues. Germline loops: CDR1 MNHEY, CDR2 SVGAGI. CDR3: CASSYRTRQETQYF. DNA of the CDR3: TGTGCCAGCAGTTATAGGACGAGACAAGAGACCCAGTACTTC.

The chain couples TRBV6-4 to TRBJ1-1; D gene unclear. Trimming pared 2 bases from V and 0 bases from J, leaving 4 bases between. Germline values: CDR1 MRHNA, CDR2 SNTAGT. This CDR3 spans 13 amino acids. The CDR3: CASSDRVNTEAFF. As DNA, the CDR3 is TGTGCCAGCAGTGACCGGGTGAACACTGAAGCTTTCTTT.

The chain recombines TRBV7-8 with TRBJ2-7; 8 positions agree with TRBD2. The CDR3 is 16 amino acids. Germline V CDR1 and CDR2: SGHVS, FQNEAQ. The junction had 8 bases not matched to a gene; V was cut back by 1 base and J by 3 bases. CDR3 residues: CASSLDPGLAIYEQYF. The CDR3 DNA reads TGTGCCAGCAGCTTAGACCCAGGACTAGCCATCTACGAGCAGTACTTC.

This clone has only one observation. This sequence joins TRBV24-1 and TRBJ1-3; D gene ambiguous. CDR3 length equals 15 residues. Germline V gene lookup returns CDR1 KGHDR and CDR2 SFDVKD. V was clipped by 2 bases and J by 0 bases, with 7 bases between them. This CDR3 reads CATSDSRSSGNTIYF. For the CDR3, the DNA is TGTGCCACCAGTGATTCGAGAAGCTCTGGAAACACCATATATTTT.

The chain has TRBV7-9 and TRBJ1-6; maybe TRBD1 (5 bases). The CDR3 contains 12 residues. The V end lost 3 bases, the J end lost 8 bases, and 5 bases lay between the germline ends. Looked up from germline, CDR1 is SEHNR and CDR2 is FQNEAQ (reference sequence). The CDR3 sequence: CASSLGDSPLHF. The CDR3 coding sequence is TGTGCCAGCAGCTTGGGGGATTCACCCCTCCACTTT.

The V gene is TRBV6-1, the J gene TRBJ2-3; tentative D call: TRBD2 (6 bases). V dropped 3 bases and J dropped 6 bases, with 10 bases sitting between them. The CDR3 loop spans 13 amino acids. Germline V gives CDR1 MNHNS, CDR2 SASEGT. CDR3 sequence: CASSDGTWDTQYF. Here the CDR3 DNA reads TGTGCCAGCAGTGACGGGACTTGGGATACGCAGTATTTT.

CDR3 DNA sequence: TGTGCCAGCAGTTACTCGATCCCGTCTAGCGGGAGGTACGAGCAGTACTTC. This translates into CASSYSIPSSGRYEQYF. The V call is TRBV6-2 or TRBV6-3, the J call TRBJ2-7; 11 bases align to TRBD2. The CDR3 has 17 amino acids. Germline values: CDR1 MNHEY, CDR2 SVGEGT. The V gene end was trimmed by 0 bases and the J gene end by 4 bases; junction bases not matched to a gene: 8.

This sequence joins TRBV11-2 and TRBJ2-1; TRBD2 matches 11 bases. The CDR3 spans 15 residues. Germline CDR1 reads SGHAT; CDR2 reads FQNNGV. V shed 3 bases and J 10 bases; nucleotides not matched to a gene: 8. The CDR3 region has the DNA TGTGCCAGCAGCTTGGATACTAGCGGGAGCCGGGAGCAGTTCTTC. It is translated as CASSLDTSGSREQFF.

The J gene is TRBJ1-5, the V gene TRBV19; D gene ambiguous. V was cut by 7 bases and J by 1 base, with 11 bases left in between. Looked up from germline, CDR1 is LNHDA and CDR2 is SQIVND (reference sequence). The CDR3 has 14 residues. Here the CDR3 DNA reads TGTGCCAGTACTCCAGGTCGCAGCAATCAGCCCCAGCATTTT. Translation: CASTPGRSNQPQHF.

A single count supports this clone. This chain uses TRBV18 with TRBJ1-1; tentative D call: TRBD1 (5 bases). V was pared by 6 bases and J by 6 bases, with 14 bases between. Germline CDR1 and CDR2: KGHSH and LQKENI. CDR3 length equals 13 residues. The CDR3 is CASSLQGGAEAFF. For the CDR3, the DNA is TGTGCCAGCTCGCTCCAGGGAGGCGCTGAAGCTTTCTTT.

The V call is TRBV12-3 or TRBV12-4, the J call TRBJ1-2; D uncertain. The V and J ends lost 2 bases and 2 bases respectively, with 6 bases between them. The CDR3 has 13 residues. In DNA, the CDR3 is TGTGCCAGCAGTTTAACCCTAAACTATGGCTACACCTTC. Translation: CASSLTLNYGYTF.

The chain has TRBV5-8 and TRBJ1-4, with 9 bases identical to TRBD1. The V gene's germline CDR1 is SGHTS and CDR2 YDEGEE. Losses at the gene ends were 0 bases for V and 8 bases for J; bases not matched to a gene: 5. This CDR3 region has 15 residues. CDR3 region: CASSLGTGVKEKLFF. As DNA, the CDR3 is TGTGCCAGCAGCTTGGGGACAGGGGTAAAGGAAAAACTGTTTTTT.

The chain joins TRBV6-2 or TRBV6-3 to TRBJ2-3; 9 nucleotides match TRBD2. The trim removed 5 bases at V and 5 bases at J, leaving 8 bases unmatched. Per the germline V gene, CDR1 is MNHEY and CDR2 is SVGEGT. The CDR3 is made up of 15 amino acids. The CDR3 coding sequence is TGTGCCAGCAGTCTACCGGCGGGAGGGCAAGATACGCAGTATTTT. Encoded protein: CASSLPAGGQDTQYF.

The chain carries TRBV5-1 and TRBJ2-1; no clear D. Germline V gives CDR1 SGHRS, CDR2 YFSETQ. V gave up 4 bases and J gave up 4 bases, with 9 bases separating them. The CDR3 is 13 residues long. Here the CDR3 DNA reads TGCGCCAGCAGCCTCGACCGATACAATGAGCAGTTCTTC. As protein: CASSLDRYNEQFF.

The chain joins TRBV18 to TRBJ2-7; 10 nucleotides line up with TRBD1. CDR1 and CDR2 (germline): KGHSH, LQKENI. J was trimmed by 5 bases and V by 3 bases; bases with no gene match: 19. This CDR3 has 19 residues. The DNA of the CDR3 is TGTGCCAGCTCACCGCCAAAGTACGAGGGACAGGGGATACGGCACGAGCAGTACTTC. Encoded protein: CASSPPKYEGQGIRHEQYF.

V gene TRBV28 combines with J gene TRBJ2-1; no clear D. The V and J ends lost 2 bases and 2 bases respectively, with 7 bases between them. The CDR3 is 14 residues long. Germline V lookup: CDR1 MDHEN, CDR2 SYDVKM. CDR3 coding DNA: TGTGCCAGCAGTTTAGCGCGCACCTACAATGAGCAGTTCTTC. Residues: CASSLARTYNEQFF.

V and J are TRBV10-3 and TRBJ2-1, with 8 bases lining up with TRBD1. This CDR3 spans 14 amino acids. Trimming removed 6 bases from V and 8 bases from J; junction bases left unmatched: 9. The V gene's germline CDR1 is ENHRY and CDR2 SYGVKD. The CDR3 DNA reads as TGTGCCATCAGCTTTCAGGGGGCTGTCGATGAGCAGTTCTTC. Encoded protein: CAISFQGAVDEQFF.

The chain is built from TRBV7-2 and TRBJ2-3, with TRBD2 matching over 7 bases. The CDR3 contains 15 residues. Per the germline V gene, CDR1 is SGHTA and CDR2 is FQGNSA. Germline trimming cut 6 bases from V and 0 bases from J; bases unmatched to any gene: 6. CDR3 DNA: TGTGCCAGCAGTCCTAATAGCGGGAGCACAGATACGCAGTATTTT. Translated: CASSPNSGSTDTQYF.

The chain recombines TRBV28 with TRBJ1-1; the D gene is possibly TRBD1 (5 bases). CDR1 MDHEN and CDR2 SYDVKM come from the germline V gene. CDR3 length equals 13 residues. Trimming took off 6 bases at V and 1 base at J, with 9 bases between the two ends. CDR3 in DNA: TGTGCCAGCAGGTACACAGGGAACACTGAAGCTTTCTTT. As protein: CASRYTGNTEAFF.

In this sample, this clone turned up once. The sample contains more than one DNA sequence encoding this CDR3. This chain uses TRBV6-5 with TRBJ1-5; 8 nucleotides line up with TRBD1. The germline gives CDR1 MNHEY, CDR2 SVGAGI. The CDR3 spans 15 residues. The V segment lost 2 bases and the J segment 0 bases; nucleotides outside the gene matches: 0. CDR3 in DNA: TGTGCCAGCAGTTACGGACAGGGTAGCAATCAGCCCCAGCATTTT. It encodes CASSYGQGSNQPQHF.

The rearrangement joins TRBV28 to TRBJ2-3; 7 bases line up with TRBD1. CDR3 length: 13 amino acids. Germline V gene lookup returns CDR1 MDHEN and CDR2 SYDVKM. V gave up 8 bases and J gave up 5 bases; unmatched junction bases: 7. In DNA form, the CDR3 reads TGTGCCAGCCATTTAGGGGGCAGAGATACGCAGTATTTT. Translating it yields CASHLGGRDTQYF.